This T cell receptor beta chain was profiled in a study of blood T cell repertoires in COVID-19 (dated by TCRdb to 2019 to 2021). For context, the study as a whole: Samples from collaborators originated in the United States, Italy and Spain and spanned both the acute and convalescent phases of COVID-19. The dataset comprised deeply sampled blood TCRbeta repertoires from subjects exposed to, actively infected with, or recovered from COVID-19. Samples came from the ongoing ImmuneRACE study (first 160 participants) plus 1,254 subjects from 6 global collaborators. Sample metadata almost always included a de-identified subject ID, COVID-19 status, age in years and sex. HLA class I and class II types, where available, came from metadata supplied by the sample provider rather than from assay-based typing. The prospective study material was composed of cDNA or gDNA derived from T cells, B-cell-depleted T cells, or PBMCs. The repertoires were released in a freely available public database meant as a resource for research on the immune response to SARS-CoV-2. Results the study describes overall, beyond this receptor: The amount of clinical and demographic metadata varied by source and participant and was provided uncurated.

The immunoSEQ Assay, a bias-controlled multiplex PCR, was used to amplify TCRbeta CDR3 regions from genomic DNA. The source study handled its data this way. The number of nucleated cells in each sample was estimated from the amplification of reference gene primers within the assay. To quantify the absolute abundance of each unique TCRbeta CDR3 rearrangement, sequence reads were collapsed and filtered. For each sample, productive Simpson clonality was calculated by taking the square root of Simpson's diversity index across productive rearrangements. The table comes from immuneACCESS by way of TCRdb, which keeps in-frame sequences with V and J called. Part of the clones is missing from these tables; in studies checked, under half for an unresolved V gene and the rest for unknown reasons. That table furnishes V, J and clone size, whereas the DNA furnished D and trimming. The sample contains approximately 390,000 clones, 90% of them found a single time. Roughly 6.8% of the sample comes from the top ten.

Whole blood was collected in K2EDTA tubes by collaborating institutions according to the institutions' own protocols. For TCRbeta analysis, collaborators shipped samples in one of three forms: frozen whole blood, isolated PBMCs, or DNA extracted from either of those sample types. Concerning this clone itself: No cognate antigen has been identified for it. No base qualities exist here, and no much larger clone lies one base off it.

V is shortened by 3 bases, J by 5 bases, and the region joining them spans 14 bases. CDR1 SGHDN and CDR2 FVKESK were looked up in the germline V gene. The CDR3 starts with the cysteine, ends with the phenylalanine, and has 15 residues. The retained sequence is limited to the CDR3, 45 bases, with the frame set at the first base. The clonotype was recovered from a man aged 18-30 years with active or convalescent COVID-19. This chain joins TRBV14 to TRBJ2-1; TRBD2 is a possible D gene, resting on 6 matching bases. The sample comprised peripheral blood. Here the CDR3 is given as CASSHWDSSNNEQFF. The nucleotide sequence is given as TGTGCCAGCAGCCACTGGGACTCTTCAAACAATGAGCAGTTCTTC. The entire variable domain, with the stretches around the CDR3 drawn from the reference TRBV14 and TRBJ2-1 proteins, is EAGVTQFPSHSVIEKGQTVTLRCDPISGHDNLYWYRRVMGKEIKFLLHFVKESKQDESGMPNNRFLAERTGGTYSTLKVQPAELEDSGVYFCASSHWDSSNNEQFFGPGTRLTVL.